The clone carrying this T cell receptor beta chain was seen once. There are 16 residues in the CDR3. Between the trimmed V and J ends, which lost 6 bases and 1 base, there was a span of 16 bases. Germline values: CDR1 SGHAT, CDR2 FQNNGV. The data were taken from a study of blood T cell repertoires in COVID-19. Background on the study: From T cells, B-cell-depleted T cells, or PBMCs came the material, which was cDNA or gDNA.

As processed by the authors: Estimated nucleated cell counts came from reference gene primer amplification. Using immunoSEQ multiplex PCR, the repertoire was profiled, and TCRdb retains in-frame clones only, with some absent. V and J calls and clone size are copied from that table; D and trimming were computed from the DNA. Of 200,000 or so clones detected, less than 85% appear once; the ten largest clones hold 4.5% to 7%. The TCR was taken from a woman in her 70s with acute or convalescent COVID-19. The rearrangement links TRBV11-2 to TRBJ2-1; a possible D gene is TRBD2 (7 bases). Sequenced material: peripheral blood. Here the CDR3 reads CASRLGAGVSYNEQFF. CDR3 DNA: TGTGCCAGCAGATTGGGGGCGGGAGTATCCTACAATGAGCAGTTCTTC. Based on the CDR3 plus reference TRBV11-2 and TRBJ2-1, the full variable domain is EAGVAQSPRYKIIEKRQSVAFWCNPISGHATLYWYQQILGQGPKLLIQFQNNGVVDDSQLPKDRFSAERLKGVDSTLKIQPAKLEDSAVYLCASRLGAGVSYNEQFFGPGTRLTVL.